What follows are 28 T cell receptor beta chains derived from one specimen sequenced in a study of somatic mutations in cytotoxic T cells in rheumatoid arthritis. Only in-frame clones appear in the TCRdb table, and some are missing; sequencing was by immunoSEQ multiplex PCR. The table lists 13,000 or so clones, roughly three quarters of them singletons. Sequenced material: CD8+ T cells sorted from blood. Every receptor here comes from an adult with rheumatoid arthritis.

J is TRBJ2-7 and V is TRBV7-2; TRBD2 matches 9 bases. Unmatched junction bases numbered 8, after V lost 4 bases and J lost 4 bases. Looked up from germline, CDR1 is SGHTA and CDR2 is FQGNSA. This CDR3 contains 15 residues. The CDR3 DNA reads as TGTGCCAGCAGCTGGGCGGGGAGCGGGGGGTACGAGCAGTACTTC. As protein: CASSWAGSGGYEQYF.

The V gene is TRBV7-9, the J gene TRBJ1-4; no definite D call. Deletions cut 6 bases from V and 2 bases from J, with 13 bases between. The CDR3 has 15 residues. Germline loops: CDR1 SEHNR, CDR2 FQNEAQ (reference sequence). In DNA, the CDR3 is TGTGCCAGCAGGTTCAGCTCTGGTACTAATGAAAAACTGTTTTTT. Protein: CASRFSSGTNEKLFF.

The V gene is TRBV2, the J gene TRBJ2-4, with a weak D call TRBD1 (6 bases). V shed 4 bases and J shed 8 bases, with 12 bases lying between them. Per the germline V gene, CDR1 is SNHLY and CDR2 is FYNNEI. There are 13 residues in the CDR3. The CDR3 reads CASSAGARDIQYF. The CDR3 DNA is TGTGCCAGCAGTGCAGGGGCTCGGGACATTCAGTACTTC.

This clone was detected a few times. The V call is TRBV2, the J call TRBJ2-6, with no clear D. Deletions cut 6 bases from V and 2 bases from J, with 11 bases between. The germline gives CDR1 SNHLY, CDR2 FYNNEI. The CDR3 length is 15 residues. The CDR3 protein is CASSAVRPGANVLTF. CDR3 DNA: TGTGCCAGCAGCGCCGTCCGGCCTGGGGCCAACGTCCTGACTTTC.

The chain carries TRBV6-6 and TRBJ2-5; D is unresolved. Between the trimmed V and J ends, which lost 0 bases and 5 bases, there was a span of 13 bases. Germline values: CDR1 MNHNY, CDR2 SVGAGI (reference sequence). The CDR3 covers 15 residues. CDR3 DNA sequence: TGTGCCAGCAGTTACTCGCGCTCGGATGGGGAGACCCAGTACTTC. Its translation: CASSYSRSDGETQYF.

The chain employs TRBV7-6 and TRBJ2-7, with 8 bases that match TRBD2. Trimming took 1 base from V and 4 from J; bases not matched to a gene: 6. This CDR3 contains 15 residues. Germline CDR1 is SGHVS and CDR2 is FNYEAQ. CDR3 bases: TGTGCCAGCAGCTTAGACTCGGGACTAGTGTACGAGCAGTACTTC. It yields the protein CASSLDSGLVYEQYF.

The J gene is TRBJ2-7, the V gene TRBV4-1; D uncertain. The germline CDR1 and CDR2 sequences are MGHRA and YSYEKL. This CDR3 spans 15 amino acids. Trimming stripped 0 bases from V and 1 base from J, with 10 bases between. In DNA form, the CDR3 reads TGCGCCAGCAGCCAAGATTATACGGAATCCTACGAGCAGTACTTC. It codes for CASSQDYTESYEQYF.

V is TRBV10-3 and J is TRBJ2-2; D remains ambiguous. Germline V CDR1 and CDR2: ENHRY, SYGVKD. This CDR3 contains 10 residues. V was shortened by 10 bases and J by 6 bases, with 6 bases between the two germline ends. The CDR3 sequence: CATKSGELFF. For the CDR3, the DNA is TGTGCCACCAAGTCCGGGGAGCTGTTTTTT.

This clone appeared a few times. The J gene is TRBJ2-2, the V gene TRBV4-2, with TRBD2 matching over 9 bases. This CDR3 contains 17 residues. From germline, CDR1 is LGHNA and CDR2 YNFKEQ. With 0 bases clipped from V and 6 bases from J, the junction kept 8 bases outside the gene matches. CDR3 DNA sequence: TGTGCCAGCAGCCAAGAGGTTGCGGGAGGGCCATCCGGGGAGCTGTTTTTT. As protein: CASSQEVAGGPSGELFF.

The CDR3 sequence: CATSSTGWGDEAFF. The DNA for the CDR3 is TGTGCCACCAGCAGTACGGGTTGGGGGGATGAAGCTTTCTTT. The chain has TRBV15 and TRBJ1-1, with TRBD1 as a possible D gene (5 bases). The V end lost 3 bases, the J end lost 7 bases, and 15 bases lay between the germline ends. This CDR3 comprises 14 residues. Germline-derived CDR1 and CDR2 are LNHNV and YYDKDF (reference sequence).

The J gene is TRBJ2-3, the V gene TRBV7-2, with D perhaps matching TRBD1 (6 bases). The V end was cut by 5 bases, the J end by 3 bases, with 9 bases between. The CDR3 is 13 residues long. Germline CDR1 reads SGHTA; CDR2 reads FQGNSA. The CDR3 bases are TGTGCCAGCAGCATTGGACAGACAGATACGCAGTATTTT. It codes for CASSIGQTDTQYF.

This clone has just a few counts. J is TRBJ1-2 and V is TRBV21-1; whether TRBD1, the table's D call, matches the DNA was not checked. TRBV21-1 is annotated as a pseudogene. The CDR3 is 15 amino acids. CDR3 nucleotides: TGTGCCAGCAGCAAGGATTTTAGGGACAGGAGGGGCTACACCTTC. Protein sequence: CASSKDFRDRRGYTF.

The V gene is TRBV9, the J gene TRBJ1-2; D is possibly TRBD1 (6 bases). Germline CDR1 reads SGDLS; CDR2 reads YYNGEE. The CDR3 has 13 residues. The V end lost 0 bases, the J end lost 8 bases, and 11 bases lay between the germline ends. The DNA of the CDR3 is TGTGCCAGCAGCGTAGTGGCAGGGGAAGGCTACACCTTC. Amino acid sequence: CASSVVAGEGYTF.

This clone is a singleton in its sample. The genes are TRBV7-3 and TRBJ1-1; TRBD1 matches at 8 bases. With 6 bases clipped from V and 1 base from J, the junction kept 7 bases outside the gene matches. Germline V gene data show CDR1 as SGHTA and CDR2 as FQGTGA. This CDR3 region has 15 residues. The CDR3 region is CASRGGTGSNTEAFF. In DNA form, the CDR3 reads TGTGCCAGCAGGGGCGGGACAGGATCGAACACTGAAGCTTTCTTT.

This clone occurred a few times. V usage is TRBV7-9 and J usage is TRBJ1-5; the D is unclear. The V gene's germline CDR1 is SEHNR and CDR2 FQNEAQ (reference sequence). The CDR3 loop spans 15 amino acids. V lost 1 base and J 3 bases, leaving 10 bases between the germline ends. DNA of the CDR3: TGTGCCAGCAGCTTAGAGGTGGGAGTCAATCAGCCCCAGCATTTT. Translating gives CASSLEVGVNQPQHF. Filled out from reference TRBV7-9 and TRBJ1-5, the complete variable domain reads DTGVSQNPRHKITKRGQNVTFRCDPISEHNRLYWYRQTLGQGPEFLTYFQNEAQLEKSRLLSDRFSAERPKGSFSTLEIQRTEQGDSAMYLCASSLEVGVNQPQHFGDGTRLSIL.

This sequence joins TRBV7-9 and TRBJ1-2, with D perhaps matching TRBD1 (5 bases). V was cut by 5 bases and J by 3 bases, with 19 bases left in between. CDR3 length equals 16 residues. In germline, CDR1 is SEHNR, CDR2 FQNEAQ (reference sequence). The CDR3: CASSRPLSGADYGYTF. Here the CDR3 DNA reads TGTGCCAGCAGCCGCCCTTTATCCGGGGCTGACTATGGCTACACCTTC.

The chain has TRBV27 and TRBJ2-2; TRBD1 matches at 7 bases. Germline CDR1 reads MNHEY; CDR2 reads SMNVEV (reference sequence). Trimming removed 5 bases from V and 10 bases from J; junction bases left unmatched: 13. The CDR3 spans 15 residues. CDR3 nucleotide sequence: TGTGCCAGCAGTCCCCGACAGGGCTGGGGCGAGGAGCTGTTTTTT. Encoded protein: CASSPRQGWGEELFF.

The chain couples TRBV4-1 to TRBJ1-3, with 7 nucleotides matching TRBD1. Germline CDR1 MGHRA, CDR2 YSYEKL. CDR3 length: 15 amino acids. V gave up 6 bases and J gave up 0 bases; unmatched junction bases: 5. CDR3 coding DNA: TGCGCCAGCAGGCGGGACAGCGACTCTGGAAACACCATATATTTT. Amino acid sequence: CASRRDSDSGNTIYF.

This chain connects TRBV28 to TRBJ2-7, with a weak D call TRBD2 (6 bases). Trimming left V 2 bases short and J 3 bases short, with 11 bases between. Germline loops: CDR1 MDHEN, CDR2 SYDVKM. There are 14 residues in the CDR3. The CDR3 region is CASSLGQGGYEQYF. CDR3 nucleotide sequence: TGTGCCAGCAGTTTAGGGCAGGGAGGCTACGAGCAGTACTTC.

The chain carries TRBV9 and TRBJ2-4; no clear D gene. The CDR3 is made up of 14 amino acids. Trimming left V 1 base short and J 0 bases short, with 5 bases between. Looked up from germline, CDR1 is SGDLS and CDR2 is YYNGEE. CDR3 in DNA: TGTGCCAGCAGCGTATCAGGAGCCAAAAACATTCAGTACTTC. This translates into CASSVSGAKNIQYF.

There are a few counts of this clone. The chain couples TRBV11-1 to TRBJ1-1, with D unresolved. Per the germline V gene, CDR1 is SGHAT and CDR2 is FQDESV (reference sequence). The CDR3 is 13 residues long. The ends were cut back, 6 bases at V and 0 bases at J, with 8 bases in the middle. The CDR3 loop reads CASSWALNTEAFF. The CDR3 region has the DNA TGTGCCAGCAGTTGGGCCTTGAACACTGAAGCTTTCTTT.

This clone was counted only a few times. The rearrangement links TRBV28 to TRBJ2-3; the match to TRBD2 covers 9 bases. With 5 bases clipped from V and 2 bases from J, the junction kept 8 bases outside the gene matches. The CDR3 consists of 16 residues. Looked up from germline, CDR1 is MDHEN and CDR2 is SYDVKM. The CDR3 is CASSPGTSPFTDTQYF. The CDR3 DNA follows: TGTGCCAGCAGTCCAGGGACTAGCCCTTTCACAGATACGCAGTATTTT.

This rearrangement joins TRBV28 to TRBJ2-4; D not resolved. Germline lookup yields CDR1 MDHEN and CDR2 SYDVKM. This CDR3 comprises 17 residues. Trimming cost V 6 bases and J 0 bases, with 18 bases left between them. The CDR3 here is CASSLLPGDLAKNIQYF. CDR3 nucleotides: TGTGCCAGCAGCCTCCTCCCTGGGGATTTAGCCAAAAACATTCAGTACTTC.

This chain joins TRBV28 and TRBJ2-3, with D hard to call. Per the germline V gene, CDR1 is MDHEN and CDR2 is SYDVKM. Trimming pared 2 bases from V and 4 bases from J, leaving 13 bases between. This CDR3 comprises 15 residues. As DNA, the CDR3 is TGTGCCAGCAGTTTAGGTGGACCCCCAGCAGATACGCAGTATTTT. This sequence encodes CASSLGGPPADTQYF. The complete variable domain, with remaining parts taken from reference TRBV28 and TRBJ2-3, reads DVKVTQSSRYLVKRTGEKVFLECVQDMDHENMFWYRQDPGLGLRLIYFSYDVKMKEKGDIPEGYSVSREKKERFSLILESASTNQTSMYLCASSLGGPPADTQYFGPGTRLTVL.

The CDR3: CASSETGVGQFF. CDR3 nucleotide sequence: TGTGCCAGCAGTGAGACTGGGGTAGGGCAGTTCTTC. This chain connects TRBV9 to TRBJ2-1; D gene ambiguous. This CDR3 is 12 amino acids long. CDR1 SGDLS and CDR2 YYNGEE come from the germline V gene. The V end lost 5 bases, the J end lost 12 bases, and 15 bases lay between the germline ends.

V is TRBV9 and J is TRBJ2-5; tentative D call: TRBD1 (5 bases). CDR1 is SGDLS, CDR2 YYNGEE, per germline. V gave up 0 bases and J gave up 3 bases, with 9 bases separating them. The CDR3 is made up of 14 amino acids. CDR3 DNA sequence: TGTGCCAGCAGCGTAGGTTCAGGGAAAGAGACCCAGTACTTC. This sequence encodes CASSVGSGKETQYF.

The rearrangement joins TRBV30 to TRBJ2-2; D is unresolved. Germline CDR1 GTSNPN, CDR2 SVGIG (reference sequence). The CDR3 has 12 amino acids. V was clipped by 8 bases and J by 6 bases, with 13 bases between them. The CDR3 region is CAGFLAAGELFF. The CDR3 DNA reads TGTGCCGGATTCCTGGCGGCCGGGGAGCTGTTTTTT.

This clone was seen a single time. The V and J genes are TRBV4-2 and TRBJ2-1; the D is unclear. This CDR3 is built from 13 residues. V was pared by 4 bases and J by 3 bases, with 7 bases between. Germline V CDR1 and CDR2: LGHNA, YNFKEQ. As DNA, the CDR3 is TGTGCCAGCAGCCTCGACTTCTACAATGAGCAGTTCTTC. It specifies CASSLDFYNEQFF.